Sequencing of this T cell receptor beta chain was carried out in a study of T cell responses to AZD1222 COVID-19 vaccine. The CDR3 has 13 residues. The V gene's germline CDR1 is KGHDR and CDR2 SFDVKD. V was cut by 2 bases and J by 5 bases, with 7 bases left in between. For this clone: Within the sample, other DNA sequences also encode this same CDR3.

TCRdb's copy holds only in-frame clones and misses some; the assay was immunoSEQ multiplex PCR. The sample consists of 120,000 to 150,000 clones, just over 85% of them appearing once. This TCR was sampled from an adult who received the AZD1222 COVID-19 vaccine. V is TRBV24-1 and J is TRBJ2-3, with D hard to call. The sequenced sample was peripheral blood, obtained 28 days after the second AZD1222 dose. This chain's CDR3 is CATSDYRGDTQYF. CDR3 DNA: TGTGCCACCAGTGATTACAGAGGAGATACGCAGTATTTT.